This TCR beta chain was found in a study of early T cells in non-severe SARS-CoV-2 infection. Study as a whole: Unsorted whole-blood RNA was sequenced in bulk, leaving chains unpaired.

TCRdb re-analysed the 5' RACE reads in MiXCR, keeping a single row per CDR3 protein. Counted here are 35,000 to 45,000 distinct CDR3 sequences, around 5.7% occurring once; the ten biggest clones make up around 12%. This clonotype has at least ten counts. V lost 0 bases and J 0 bases, leaving 10 bases between the germline ends. Germline CDR1 reads SGHKS; CDR2 reads YYEKEE (reference sequence). The CDR3 covers 15 residues. This chain joins TRBV5-5 and TRBJ2-7, with D perhaps matching TRBD1 or TRBD2 (5 bases each). The sample consisted of whole blood. The TCR sequence derives from an adult who was a healthcare worker with PCR-confirmed SARS-CoV-2 infection or an uninfected control (not recorded which). CDR3 nucleotide sequence: TGTGCCAGCAGCTTGGGAGGGGATCCCTCCTACGAGCAGTACTTC. Amino acids: CASSLGGDPSYEQYF.